This TCR beta chain is from a study of cytomegalovirus exposure and HLA in healthy donors. TCRdb keeps only in-frame clones here, not all; method: immunoSEQ multiplex PCR. The repertoire has fewer than 250,000 clones, roughly 88% of them found once; the top ten carry almost 1.5%. Germline assignment: CDR1 MNHEY and CDR2 SMNVEV (reference sequence). Unmatched junction bases numbered 8, after V lost 1 base and J lost 2 bases. The CDR3 extends over 19 amino acids. The clonotype originates from a woman between 18 and 29 years old in good health and CMV-seronegative. The chain joins TRBV27 to TRBJ2-1; 13 bases line up with TRBD2. Sequencing input: PBMCs. The CDR3 nucleotides are TGTGCCAGCAGTTTATATAGGACTAGCGGGAGCGGGGCCTACAATGAGCAGTTCTTC. It specifies CASSLYRTSGSGAYNEQFF.